This passage covers 20 T cell receptor beta chains from one sample sequenced in a study of T cell repertoires in cytomegalovirus infection. Their specific antigens are unknown. TCRdb processed the reads anew with MiXCR; each CDR3 protein has one entry. The table lists some 800,000 distinct CDR3 sequences, approximately 32% of them singletons. The specimen comprised cultured CD8+ T cells from PBMCs, sampled from culture after CMV antigen stimulation. The receptors derive from a human donor in good health (CMV status not recorded). Some clones in this sample may be carry-over from other donors' samples.

Note on this clonotype: Germline and junction disagree at one end, which may indicate a read error. The gene calls are TRBV19 and TRBJ1-2; D call uncertain. Looked up from germline, CDR1 is LNHDA and CDR2 is SQIVND (reference sequence). CDR3 length equals 16 residues. CDR3 sequence (DNA): TGTTCCAGTAGTCTCTTTTTGGACGCAGGAGGCTATGGCTACACCTTC. Translating it yields CSSSLFLDAGGYGYTF.

This clonotype was counted only a few times. The V and J genes are TRBV28 and TRBJ2-3, with 11 bases fitting TRBD1. The CDR3 extends over 16 amino acids. Trimming at V came to 4 bases and at J to 5 bases, leaving 8 bases not matched to a gene. Germline-derived CDR1 and CDR2 are MDHEN and SYDVKM. CDR3 nucleotides: TGTGCCAGCAGTTCCCTGGACAGGGGGCGTGTAGATACGCAGTATTTT. As protein: CASSSLDRGRVDTQYF.

The chain links TRBV19 to TRBJ2-1; D gene ambiguous. The CDR3 is made up of 14 amino acids. Germline values: CDR1 LNHDA, CDR2 SQIVND (reference sequence). V gave up 10 bases and J gave up 2 bases, with 15 bases separating them. Written as DNA, the CDR3 is TGTGCCACCACCTTGGCTGGGGCCTACAATGAGCAGTTCTTC. It translates to CATTLAGAYNEQFF.

This clonotype was observed at least ten times. The V call is TRBV7-2, the J call TRBJ2-5, with 7 bases lining up with TRBD1. From germline, CDR1 is SGHTA and CDR2 FQGNSA. V lost 4 bases, J lost 3 bases, and 11 bases stayed unmatched. This CDR3 spans 16 amino acids. The CDR3 protein is CASSSWTGPVKETQYF. CDR3 coding DNA: TGTGCCAGCAGCTCTTGGACAGGACCCGTAAAAGAGACCCAGTACTTC. Variable domain in full (rest from reference TRBV7-2 and TRBJ2-5): GAGVSQSPSNKVTEKGKDVELRCDPISGHTALYWYRQSLGQGLEFLIYFQGNSAPDKSGLPSDRFSAERTGGSVSTLTIQRTQQEDSAVYLCASSSWTGPVKETQYFGPGTRLLVL.

This clonotype was counted between two and nine times. The CDR3 here is CASSLDLLSISQNNSPLHF. In DNA, the CDR3 is TGTGCCAGCAGCTTGGATCTTCTTTCTATTTCCCAAAATAATTCACCCCTCCACTTT. This rearrangement joins TRBV5-6 to TRBJ1-6; no firm D call. Trimming removed 0 bases at V and 5 bases at J, with 21 bases between. Germline V gene data show CDR1 as SGHDT and CDR2 as YYEEEE. The CDR3 is 19 residues long.

The rearrangement uses TRBV6-5 and TRBJ2-3, with 15 bases lining up with TRBD2. Losses at the gene ends were 6 bases for V and 6 bases for J; bases not matched to a gene: 7. CDR3 size: 16 residues. Germline V lookup: CDR1 MNHEY, CDR2 SVGAGI. CDR3 sequence reads: CASRGLAGGPSDTQYF. In DNA form, the CDR3 reads TGTGCCAGCAGAGGACTAGCGGGGGGGCCATCGGATACGCAGTATTTT.

The genes are TRBV5-6 and TRBJ2-7; 13 bases align to TRBD2. This CDR3 contains 15 residues. Germline V lookup: CDR1 SGHDT, CDR2 YYEEEE. With V trimmed by 5 bases and J by 2 bases, 4 bases remained unmatched. In DNA, the CDR3 is TGTGCCAGCAGACCCGGACTAGCGGGGGCCTACGAGCAGTACTTC. This gives the protein CASRPGLAGAYEQYF.

This clonotype has more than one count but fewer than ten. The chain employs TRBV7-6 and TRBJ2-5, with D uncertain. Per germline, CDR1 SGHVS and CDR2 FNYEAQ. The V gene lost 6 bases and the J gene lost 0 bases, with 14 bases spanning the gap. The CDR3 is made up of 15 amino acids. The CDR3 region has the DNA TGTGCCAGCAGATACCCGGTGCTGTACCAAGAGACCCAGTACTTC. Amino acid sequence: CASRYPVLYQETQYF.

This clonotype has a handful of counts. The gene calls are TRBV6-1 and TRBJ1-3; no clear D. Trimming stripped 1 base from V and 0 bases from J, with 10 bases between. Germline loops: CDR1 MNHNS, CDR2 SASEGT. The CDR3 extends over 16 amino acids. The CDR3 DNA is TGTGCCAGCAGTGAAGGGCCGGGCTTCTCTGGAAACACCATATATTTT. It encodes CASSEGPGFSGNTIYF.

This clonotype was detected only a few times. The chain employs TRBV20-1 and TRBJ1-3; D uncertain. Trimming removed 2 bases from V and 0 bases from J, with 11 bases in between. CDR1 is DFQATT, CDR2 SNEGSKA, per germline (reference sequence). The CDR3 totals 15 residues. The CDR3 protein is CSARWTAFSGNTIYF. The CDR3, as DNA: TGCAGTGCTAGATGGACTGCTTTCTCTGGAAACACCATATATTTT.

This clonotype was observed a few times. This rearrangement joins TRBV5-5 to TRBJ2-5; the D call may be TRBD1 or TRBD2 (5 bases each). CDR1 and CDR2 from the germline V gene are SGHKS and YYEKEE (reference sequence). This CDR3 is built from 16 residues. Trimming took off 2 bases at V and 6 bases at J, with 20 bases between the two ends. The CDR3 nucleotides are TGTGCCAGCAGCTTTTTATACAGAGGGGTCGGAAAGACCCAGTACTTC. Residues: CASSFLYRGVGKTQYF.

This chain uses TRBV27 with TRBJ1-1; tentative D call: TRBD1 (6 bases). Germline CDR1 is MNHEY and CDR2 is SMNVEV (reference sequence). Trimming pared 9 bases from V and 1 base from J, leaving 15 bases between. There are 14 residues in the CDR3. CDR3 sequence (DNA): TGTGCCAGTAAGGAGGGCAGGGGGAACACTGAAGCTTTCTTT. Its protein is CASKEGRGNTEAFF.

This clonotype was recorded once. The V call is TRBV7-9, the J call TRBJ1-2, with 8 bases lining up with TRBD1. The CDR3 runs 18 residues. The trim removed 2 bases at V and 5 bases at J, leaving 16 bases unmatched. Germline V gives CDR1 SEHNR, CDR2 FQNEAQ (reference sequence). The CDR3 here is CASSLLAGQARLNYGYTF. The CDR3 DNA is TGTGCCAGCAGCTTATTGGCGGGACAGGCGAGACTTAATTATGGCTACACCTTC.

This chain joins TRBV6-2 or TRBV6-3 and TRBJ2-3; D is unclear. V was pared by 5 bases and J by 2 bases, with 11 bases between. Germline-derived CDR1 and CDR2 are MNHEY and SVGEGT. The CDR3 sequence is 14 residues long. The CDR3 loop reads CASSRAAITDTQYF. CDR3 nucleotide sequence: TGTGCCAGCAGTAGGGCAGCCATCACAGATACGCAGTATTTT.

This clonotype was picked up a small number of times. CDR3 amino acids: CASSYRAAQETQYF. The CDR3 DNA follows: TGTGCCAGCAGTTATCGGGCGGCTCAAGAGACCCAGTACTTC. The chain links TRBV2 to TRBJ2-5; D uncertain. Between the trimmed V and J ends, which lost 5 bases and 2 bases, there was a span of 12 bases. The germline V gene has CDR1 SNHLY and CDR2 FYNNEI. The CDR3 has 14 residues.

J is TRBJ1-5 and V is TRBV2; no firm D call. The CDR3 is 14 amino acids. Germline V gives CDR1 SNHLY, CDR2 FYNNEI. Trimming took off 6 bases at V and 5 bases at J, with 14 bases between the two ends. This chain's CDR3 is CASSLTWTYQPQHF. In DNA form, the CDR3 reads TGTGCCAGCAGCCTTACATGGACTTATCAGCCCCAGCATTTT.

This clonotype came up many times. This rearrangement joins TRBV7-2 to TRBJ2-1; TRBD2 agrees at 12 bases. Trimming removed 1 base from V and 8 bases from J; junction bases left unmatched: 9. The germline gives CDR1 SGHTA, CDR2 FQGNSA. The CDR3 has 17 amino acids. The CDR3: CASSLEASGGGLDEQFF. CDR3 nucleotides: TGTGCCAGCAGCTTAGAGGCTAGCGGGGGGGGTTTGGATGAGCAGTTCTTC.

The V and J genes are TRBV19 and TRBJ2-3; D remains ambiguous. The length of the CDR3 is 15 residues. The germline V gene encodes CDR1 LNHDA and CDR2 SQIVND (reference sequence). V lost 4 bases and J lost 6, with 17 bases in between. This CDR3 is CASSRASPTVDTQYF. In nucleotides, the CDR3 is TGTGCCAGTAGTAGGGCCTCGCCAACGGTGGATACGCAGTATTTT. Complete variable domain (other parts from reference TRBV19 and TRBJ2-3): DGGITQSPKYLFRKEGQNVTLSCEQNLNHDAMYWYRQDPGQGLRLIYYSQIVNDFQKGDIAEGYSVSREKKESFPLTVTSAQKNPTAFYLCASSRASPTVDTQYFGPGTRLTVL.

This chain connects TRBV12-3 or TRBV12-4 to TRBJ1-2; 10 bases agree with TRBD1. The V and J ends lost 5 bases and 4 bases, in that order; junction bases with no gene match: 13. The CDR3 runs to 17 residues. CDR3 coding DNA: TGTGCCAGCAGTCACCGGGACAGGGGCGCCCGGGGCTATGGCTACACCTTC. It yields the protein CASSHRDRGARGYGYTF.

Remarks on this clonotype: A much larger clone is a single base away; this may be a read error. The V gene is TRBV7-2, the J gene TRBJ2-7; maybe TRBD1 (5 bases). Germline V gene lookup returns CDR1 SGHTA and CDR2 FQGNSA. V was clipped by 4 bases and J by 7 bases, with 20 bases between them. This CDR3 region has 15 residues. This CDR3 reads CASSCNGASTNEQYF. DNA of the CDR3: TGTGCCAGCAGCTGCAATGGGGCTTCAACTAATGAGCAGTACTTC.